This entry lists 7 T cell receptor beta chains sequenced from one sample in a study of B cell selection in AIRE deficiency. Only in-frame clones appear in the TCRdb table, and some are missing; sequencing was by immunoSEQ multiplex PCR. The repertoire consists of around 1,600 clones, with around 84% occurring once and the leading ten covering 1.7%. The regulatory T cell sort gate was CD4+CD25hiCD127low/negative. Material for sequencing was CD4+CD25+ Tregs sorted from PBMCs. The receptors were gathered from a human donor in good health.

The rearrangement links TRBV11-3 to TRBJ2-7; 7 positions match TRBD2. The CDR3 has 14 residues. The germline gives CDR1 SGHNT, CDR2 YENEEA. V lost 3 bases and J lost 6; bases outside the gene matches: 8. CDR3 sequence (DNA): TGTGCCAGCAGCTTCGACGGGAGGAGTAGCGAGCAGTACTTC. Translation: CASSFDGRSSEQYF.

The V gene is TRBV21-1, the J gene TRBJ2-3; the table names TRBD2, a call not compared with the DNA. TRBV21-1 is labeled a pseudogene. There are 14 residues in the CDR3. In DNA form, the CDR3 reads TGTGCCAGCAGCAATTTCGGGAGGGGGGATACGCAGTATTTT. Its protein product is CASSNFGRGDTQYF.

V usage is TRBV2 and J usage is TRBJ2-7; TRBD2 is a possible D gene (6 bases). This CDR3 is 13 amino acids long. Germline loops: CDR1 SNHLY, CDR2 FYNNEI. The V and J ends lost 4 bases and 2 bases respectively, with 9 bases between them. The CDR3 sequence is CASSVKRAYEQYF. CDR3 nucleotides: TGTGCCAGCAGTGTCAAGCGGGCCTACGAGCAGTACTTC.

The chain carries TRBV11-2 and TRBJ2-7, with TRBD1 identical over 8 bases. The germline V gene encodes CDR1 SGHAT and CDR2 FQNNGV. The CDR3 contains 14 residues. Trimming at V came to 5 bases and at J to 6 bases, leaving 9 bases not matched to a gene. The CDR3 DNA sequence: TGTGCCAGCAGCGTGACAGGGGTGTTCGGCGAGCAGTACTTC. This codes for CASSVTGVFGEQYF.

V is TRBV9 and J is TRBJ1-4, with TRBD1 matching 10 bases. This CDR3 spans 19 amino acids. V gave up 0 bases and J gave up 3 bases; unmatched junction bases: 11. Germline CDR1 and CDR2: SGDLS and YYNGEE. The DNA of the CDR3 is TGTGCCAGCAGCGTAGGGGGACAGGGGCCTATTCTGGCTAATGAAAAACTGTTTTTT. The encoded protein is CASSVGGQGPILANEKLFF.

V is TRBV19 and J is TRBJ1-5; maybe TRBD1 (5 bases). The CDR3 extends over 16 amino acids. V was pared by 7 bases and J by 0 bases, with 16 bases between. Germline V CDR1 and CDR2: LNHDA, SQIVND (reference sequence). CDR3 sequence reads: CASKWGGLYSNQPQHF. The CDR3 DNA sequence: TGTGCCAGTAAGTGGGGCGGCTTGTATAGCAATCAGCCCCAGCATTTT.

This sequence joins TRBV6-5 and TRBJ2-2, with 8 bases fitting TRBD1. This CDR3 is 16 amino acids long. V dropped 2 bases and J dropped 3; count of bases not matched to a gene: 5. Germline CDR1 is MNHEY and CDR2 is SVGAGI. The CDR3 coding sequence is TGTGCCAGCAGTTACGGACAGGGCTGGGACACCGGGGAGCTGTTTTTT. Translated, it gives CASSYGQGWDTGELFF.